The source of this T cell receptor beta chain is a study of blood T cells in healthy people across ages. The ends were cut back, 7 bases at V and 4 bases at J, with 11 bases in the middle. The germline CDR1 and CDR2 sequences are MDHEN and SYDVKM. This CDR3 is 13 amino acids long. Together with a sample-barcoded 5' primer, a J-beta primer mix was included in a second PCR lasting roughly 6 to 12 cycles. Each CDR3 protein gets one entry after TCRdb re-called the 5' RACE reads with MiXCR. The sample holds 790,000 or so distinct CDR3 sequences, about half seen once. The sample was blood. The chain joins TRBV28 to TRBJ1-5; D may be TRBD1 (6 bases). The sequence derives from a man older than 75 in good health. The CDR3 DNA follows: TGTGCCAGCACGCCGGGACAAAATCAGCCCCAGCATTTT. It is translated as CASTPGQNQPQHF.